These T cell receptor beta chains were read from a single sample in a study of technical replicates of blood from several donors. Repertoires were generated with immunoSEQ multiplex PCR, while TCRdb's copy carries only in-frame clones and drops some. This sample has over 65,000 clones, with 94% found just once. Sequences were obtained from T cells isolated from PBMCs. The receptor set was obtained from a human donor in good health. CDR3s include the opening cysteine and the closing phenylalanine or tryptophan. D genes are given only for firm matches. The size entry is marked missing in some rows and otherwise reads once, few, many or a size class.

>TRBJ2-1|NA|NA|TRBV6-5
TGTGCCAGCAGTTACTTAGCGCACAATGAGCAGTTCTTC
CASSYLAHNEQFF
>TRBJ2-7|NA|NA|TRBV29-1
TGCAGCGTTGAATCAGGGGACTACGAGCAGTACTTC
CSVESGDYEQYF
>TRBJ1-1|NA|NA|TRBV9
TGTGCCAGCAGCCCCCTTGCAGAGAACACTGAAGCTTTCTTT
CASSPLAENTEAFF
>TRBJ2-7|NA|NA|TRBV6-1
TGTGCCAGCAGTGTGATCAGTGACTACGAGCAGTACTTC
CASSVISDYEQYF
>TRBJ1-1|TRBD1|NA|TRBV6-9
TGTGCCAGCAGTTATCGAGGACAGGGGAGGGGTACTGAAGCTTTCTTT
CASSYRGQGRGTEAFF
>TRBJ1-2|NA|NA|TRBV7-9
TGTGCCAGCAGCCCGTCAGGGGACTATGGCTACACCTTC
CASSPSGDYGYTF
>TRBJ2-5|NA|NA|TRBV5-5
TGTGCCAGCAGCTTGAGGGGGTCGGGACAAGGGGAGACCCAGTACTTC
CASSLRGSGQGETQYF
>TRBJ2-1|TRBD2|NA|TRBV5-1
TGCGCCAGCAGCTTGGGGGGGACTAGCGTGGGGGAGCAGTTCTTC
CASSLGGTSVGEQFF
>TRBJ1-2|TRBD1|few|TRBV28
TGTGCCAGCAGTCCCGGACAGGGCCACTATGGCTACACCTTC
CASSPGQGHYGYTF
>TRBJ2-7|TRBD1|NA|TRBV25-1
TGTACCAGCAGTGCGACAGGGCGAGAGCAGTACTTC
CTSSATGREQYF
>TRBJ2-1|NA|NA|TRBV9
TGTGCCAGCAGCGCTTCGTACAATGAGCAGTTCTTC
CASSASYNEQFF
>TRBJ1-3|NA|NA|TRBV5-1
TGCGCCAGCAGCTTGGTCGGAGCCTCTGGAAACACCATATATTTT
CASSLVGASGNTIYF
>TRBJ1-1|NA|few|TRBV13
TGTGCCAGCAGCTTATATTCGAGCAGTGGACTCACTGAAGCTTTCTTT
CASSLYSSSGLTEAFF
>TRBJ2-5|NA|NA|TRBV7-8
TGTGCCAGCAGCTTATCCAATCTATACAGGGGGGGATCCGGGGAGACCCAGTACTTC
CASSLSNLYRGGSGETQYF
>TRBJ1-6|NA|NA|TRBV5-4
TGTGCCAGCAGCTTGGCCCCTACAGGCATTCCTGGTAATTCACCCCTCCACTTT
CASSLAPTGIPGNSPLHF
>TRBJ1-2|TRBD1|NA|TRBV7-8
TGTGCCAGCAGCTTAGGGGACAGGTTGTATGGCTACACCTTC
CASSLGDRLYGYTF
>TRBJ1-5|NA|NA|TRBV30
TGTGCCTGGAGTGTTGGGGGCATGATGCATCAGCCCCAGCATTTT
CAWSVGGMMHQPQHF
>TRBJ2-5|NA|NA|TRBV7-6
TGTGCCAGCAGCTTTCGGTCCGGCGGGGCTTTGGAGACCCAGTACTTC
CASSFRSGGALETQYF
>TRBJ2-7|NA|NA|TRBV4-1
TGCGCCAGCAGCCAAGGAGCTTACACTAGCTTCTCCTCCTCCTACGAGCAGTACTTC
CASSQGAYTSFSSSYEQYF
>TRBJ1-2|NA|NA|TRBV5-1
TGCGCCAGCAGCTTAGGAGGGAACTATGGCTACACCTTC
CASSLGGNYGYTF
>TRBJ1-1|NA|NA|TRBV11-2
TGTGCCAGCAGCTTATCTCTGAACACTGAAGCTTTCTTT
CASSLSLNTEAFF
>TRBJ2-3|TRBD1|once|TRBV2
TGTGCCAGCAGCGCCGGAACGACAGGGGTGGGCACGCAGTATTTT
CASSAGTTGVGTQYF
>TRBJ1-2|NA|once|TRBV18
TGTGCCAGCTCACCGGAGTCGCAGCCATATGGCTACACCTTC
CASSPESQPYGYTF
>TRBJ2-7|TRBD1|NA|TRBV6-1
TGTGCCAGCAGTGAAGCGGCCACCGGGACAGGATTTTGGGGCGTCGCCTACGAGCAGTACTTC
CASSEAATGTGFWGVAYEQYF
>TRBJ1-5|TRBD1|NA|TRBV6-5
TGTGCCAGCAGGCCCCCAGGGGGAGGTCAGCCCCAGCATTTT
CASRPPGGGQPQHF
>TRBJ2-1|NA|NA|TRBV14
TGTGCCAGCAGCCAAGTCCAGTCAAATGAGCAGTTCTTC
CASSQVQSNEQFF
>TRBJ2-7|TRBD2|NA|TRBV4-1
TGCGCCAGCAGCCTCGGGACTAGCGGGAGGTTTTACGAGCAGTACTTC
CASSLGTSGRFYEQYF
>TRBJ2-7|NA|NA|TRBV2
TGTGCCAGCAAGTCAGACTACTACGAGCAGTACTTC
CASKSDYYEQYF